These 5 T cell receptor beta chains originate from one sample sequenced in a study of T cells after yellow fever vaccination. MiXCR, run by TCRdb on the 5' RACE reads, gives a single entry per CDR3 protein. This table holds roughly 45,000 distinct CDR3 sequences, 6.8% found once. This material consisted of CD8+ T cells not binding an NS4B(214-222) dextramer, sorted from PBMCs, taken 45 days after the yellow fever booster vaccination. These receptors were taken from a man aged 25-45 years who received the YFV17D yellow fever vaccine.

In its sample, this clonotype was seen many times. This chain connects TRBV7-2 to TRBJ2-7, with 14 bases matching TRBD2. Germline CDR1 is SGHTA and CDR2 is FQGNSA. This CDR3 spans 16 amino acids. Trimming cost V 3 bases and J 2 bases; bases outside gene matches: 3. CDR3 DNA: TGTGCCAGCAGCTTCGGACTAGCGGGAGGCCCCTACGAGCAGTACTTC. Its protein is CASSFGLAGGPYEQYF.

By sample fraction, this clonotype is large. The rearrangement links TRBV2 to TRBJ1-1; 8 nucleotides line up with TRBD1. The V and J ends lost 7 bases and 4 bases, in that order; junction bases with no gene match: 11. The CDR3 has 15 amino acids. Germline V gene data show CDR1 as SNHLY and CDR2 as FYNNEI. CDR3 DNA: TGTGCCAGCACCTCCCCGGACAGGGTTGGCACTGAAGCTTTCTTT. Translation gives CASTSPDRVGTEAFF.

The table lists this clonotype with many counts. The rearrangement uses TRBV7-2 and TRBJ2-5; D is perhaps TRBD2 (6 bases). The V end lost 6 bases, the J end lost 2 bases, and 13 bases lay between the germline ends. The CDR3 has 14 residues. Germline CDR1 is SGHTA and CDR2 is FQGNSA. This chain's CDR3 is CASSHGGIQETQYF. CDR3 sequence (DNA): TGTGCCAGCAGTCATGGGGGGATACAAGAGACCCAGTACTTC.

In its sample, this clonotype was seen many times. This sequence joins TRBV7-3 and TRBJ2-3; D remains ambiguous. Trimming removed 5 bases from V and 0 bases from J, with 12 bases in between. Germline-derived CDR1 and CDR2 are SGHTA and FQGTGA. The CDR3 runs to 15 residues. CDR3 nucleotide sequence: TGTGCCAGCAGCCCTCAGTCCTCTAGCACAGATACGCAGTATTTT. Its translation: CASSPQSSSTDTQYF.

This clonotype was recorded at least ten times. This rearrangement joins TRBV4-3 to TRBJ2-7, with D maybe TRBD2 (6 bases). CDR1 and CDR2 (germline): LGHNA, YSLEER. The CDR3 consists of 14 residues. V lost 2 bases and J 5 bases, leaving 13 bases between the germline ends. The CDR3 region is CASSQRPGVHEQYF. DNA of the CDR3: TGCGCCAGCAGCCAACGACCGGGGGTCCACGAGCAGTACTTC.